This TCR beta chain was recovered during a study of cytomegalovirus exposure and HLA in healthy donors. Regarding the study as a whole: Beyond CMV serostatus, there was no information to go on about immune exposure. A missense variant in DCLRE1C was later tied to TCR beta V- and J-gene trimming.

Concerning this clone itself: Its antigen is undetermined.

PCR employed 60 Vbeta and 13 Jbeta primers. Profiling relied on immunoSEQ multiplex PCR, and the TCRdb table lists in-frame clones only, not all of them. The sample includes some 100,000 clones, approximately 65% of them seen just once. This CDR3 is 17 amino acids long. The trim removed 6 bases at V and 0 bases at J, leaving 11 bases unmatched. Germline V lookup: CDR1 LNHDA, CDR2 SQIVND (reference sequence). This chain joins TRBV19 and TRBJ2-7; 10 bases fit TRBD1. The sequence was collected from a young woman in good health and CMV-seropositive. Sequencing input: PBMCs. The CDR3 protein is CASSPKVGDRGSYEQYF. CDR3 DNA: TGTGCCAGTAGCCCCAAGGTTGGGGACAGGGGCTCCTACGAGCAGTACTTC.